This T cell receptor (beta chain) comes out of a study of T-cell memory formation after mild COVID-19. CDR1 is ENHRY, CDR2 SYGVKD, per germline. V lost 4 bases and J lost 3, with 10 bases in between. The CDR3 contains 14 residues. MiXCR was run by TCRdb on the 5' RACE reads, yielding one entry per CDR3 protein. The table records about 140,000 distinct CDR3 sequences, about 19% of them present only once. This receptor was obtained from an adult woman who had mild COVID-19 (a few samples of this study predate the infection). Cell type and time point are not known. The V and J genes are TRBV10-3 and TRBJ1-5; tentative D call: TRBD1 (5 bases). The sample taken for sequencing was PBMCs or a T cell subset sorted from them (not recorded which). The CDR3 DNA reads as TGTGCCATCAGTGGGGCCAGGGCCAATCAGCCCCAGCATTTT. Translation gives CAISGARANQPQHF.